The next 32 T cell receptor beta chains were all read from a single sample in a study of CD8 T cells in Susac syndrome. Random-hexamer reverse transcription was applied to 0.5 to 1 ug RNA. MiXCR was run by TCRdb on the immunoSEQ multiplex PCR reads, yielding one entry per CDR3 protein. This sample has some 150,000 distinct CDR3 sequences, with nearly 97% found just once. Sequencing was done on a sample of CD8+ T cells from PBMCs. These receptors were taken from a human donor with multiple sclerosis.

V is TRBV9 and J is TRBJ1-2; D unclear. This CDR3 is 13 amino acids long. Germline assignment: CDR1 SGDLS and CDR2 YYNGEE. V was pared by 0 bases and J by 4 bases, with 7 bases between. The CDR3 nucleotides are TGTGCCAGCAGCGTAGACGGTGGCTATGGCTACACCTTC. Its protein product is CASSVDGGYGYTF.

The chain carries TRBV10-2 and TRBJ1-1; the D is unclear. Trimming left V 6 bases short and J 4 bases short, with 15 bases between. This CDR3 is 14 amino acids long. In germline, CDR1 is WSHSY, CDR2 SAAADI. CDR3 in DNA: TGCGCCAGCAGAGAGGGCCAGGTAGCCACTGAAGCTTTCTTT. It yields the protein CASREGQVATEAFF.

V usage is TRBV29-1 and J usage is TRBJ1-1, with a possible D match to TRBD1 (5 bases). CDR3 length: 12 residues. Trimming shortened V by 2 bases and J by 6 bases, and 10 bases separated the two germline ends. Germline CDR1 reads SQVTM; CDR2 reads ANQGSEA. As DNA, the CDR3 is TGCAGCGTTGAAATTCTGACAGCTGAAGCTTTCTTT. Translation gives CSVEILTAEAFF.

J is TRBJ2-1 and V is TRBV23-1, with D uncertain. TRBV23-1 is sorted into the ORF group, with uncertain function. The CDR3 has 11 residues. V was cut by 11 bases and J by 7 bases, with 12 bases left in between. The CDR3 nucleotides read TGCGCCCCAAGAACGGGTAATGAGCAGTTCTTC. Protein: CAPRTGNEQFF.

The CDR3, as DNA: TGTGCCTGGACCCCCGGTGAGGGGCCCTTCAACACCATATATTTT. Its protein product is CAWTPGEGPFNTIYF. The chain couples TRBV30 to TRBJ1-3; D is perhaps TRBD1 (5 bases). Germline assignment: CDR1 GTSNPN and CDR2 SVGIG (reference sequence). Trimming cost V 4 bases and J 7 bases, with 20 bases left between them. The CDR3 extends over 15 amino acids.

The chain employs TRBV3-1 and TRBJ2-3; tentatively, D is TRBD2 (5 bases). Germline CDR1 LGHDT, CDR2 YNNKEL (reference sequence). Trimming left V 0 bases short and J 8 bases short, with 12 bases between. CDR3 length: 14 residues. The CDR3 sequence is CASSQEGLGSTQYF. The CDR3 DNA is TGTGCCAGCAGCCAAGAAGGTCTAGGGAGTACGCAGTATTTT.

V usage is TRBV30 and J usage is TRBJ2-7; a weak D match, TRBD1 (6 bases). The CDR3 is 12 residues long. The V and J ends lost 5 bases and 3 bases respectively, with 11 bases between them. CDR1 is GTSNPN, CDR2 SVGIG, per germline (reference sequence). For the CDR3, the DNA is TGTGCCTGGGCAGGGGCAGGCTACGAGCAGTACTTC. Translation: CAWAGAGYEQYF.

The chain joins TRBV12-3 or TRBV12-4 to TRBJ1-4, with unresolved D. Trimming left V 3 bases short and J 5 bases short, with 7 bases between. The length of the CDR3 is 13 residues. The CDR3 here is CASSFTQNEKLFF. Written as DNA, the CDR3 is TGTGCCAGCAGTTTTACCCAGAATGAAAAACTGTTTTTT.

This clonotype was recorded only once. The rearrangement joins TRBV12-3 or TRBV12-4 to TRBJ2-7; TRBD2 matches at 8 bases. The CDR3 contains 14 residues. The junction had 11 bases not matched to a gene; V was cut back by 6 bases and J by 7 bases. CDR3 residues: CASSPGTSLDEQYF. The CDR3 DNA reads TGTGCCAGCAGCCCCGGGACTAGTCTAGATGAGCAGTACTTC.

This chain uses TRBV20-1 with TRBJ2-7; 7 nucleotides agree with TRBD1. The CDR3 is 16 residues long. Unmatched junction bases numbered 9, after V lost 0 bases and J lost 1 base. The germline gives CDR1 DFQATT, CDR2 SNEGSKA (reference sequence). The CDR3 nucleotides are TGCAGTGCTAGAGATCTAGTGACAGGGAATTCCTACGAGCAGTACTTC. Translation gives CSARDLVTGNSYEQYF.

The chain couples TRBV25-1 to TRBJ1-1; maybe TRBD1 (6 bases). The germline V and J ends were trimmed by 5 bases and 11 bases, with 12 bases remaining between them. The CDR3 spans 11 residues. Germline CDR1 and CDR2: MGHDK and SYGVNS. The CDR3, as DNA: TGTGCCAGCAGTTCGGGCAGGGGTGCTTTCTTT. This translates into CASSSGRGAFF.

The chain carries TRBV2 and TRBJ2-7; D is ambiguous. V was clipped by 1 base and J by 5 bases, with 6 bases between them. The CDR3 totals 12 residues. Germline lookup yields CDR1 SNHLY and CDR2 FYNNEI. The CDR3 here is CASSEVFDEQYV. The CDR3 DNA follows: TGTGCCAGCAGTGAAGTATTCGACGAGCAGTACGTC.

This sequence joins TRBV28 and TRBJ2-7, with D unclear. CDR3 length equals 13 residues. Deletions cut 5 bases from V and 13 bases from J, with 21 bases between. CDR1 is MDHEN and CDR2 is SYDVKM in the germline V gene. The CDR3 loop reads CASSEPRSVSSYV. The CDR3 region has the DNA TGTGCCAGCAGTGAGCCCCGGTCCGTTTCAAGTTACGTC.

This chain joins TRBV9 and TRBJ2-3, with D uncertain. CDR1 and CDR2 from the germline V gene are SGDLS and YYNGEE. V dropped 3 bases and J dropped 0 bases, with 14 bases sitting between them. There are 16 residues in the CDR3. This CDR3 reads CASSALVIGSTDTQYF. In DNA, the CDR3 is TGTGCCAGCAGCGCGCTAGTAATAGGTAGCACAGATACGCAGTATTTT. The variable domain in full, with the rest retrieved from reference TRBV9 and TRBJ2-3, is DSGVTQTPKHLITATGQRVTLRCSPRSGDLSVYWYQQSLDQGLQFLIQYYNGEERAKGNILERFSAQQFPDLHSELNLSSLELGDSALYFCASSALVIGSTDTQYFGPGTRLTVL.

This chain uses TRBV27 with TRBJ2-3; 8 bases are a match to TRBD1. Germline V gene sequence: CDR1 MNHEY, CDR2 SMNVEV (reference sequence). There are 16 residues in the CDR3. V dropped 6 bases and J dropped 2; count of bases not matched to a gene: 10. The DNA of the CDR3 is TGTGCCAGCAGACCCTCAGGGGGCATCACCACAGATACGCAGTATTTT. Residues: CASRPSGGITTDTQYF.

The chain uses TRBV5-7 and TRBJ2-7, with D unclear. TRBV5-7 is reported as an ORF; its role is uncertain. V lost 8 bases, J lost 0 bases, and 12 bases lay in between. This CDR3 comprises 13 residues. The CDR3 region is CARANKYSYEQYV. The CDR3 region has the DNA TGTGCCAGGGCGAATAAGTACTCCTACGAGCAGTACGTC.

V and J are TRBV3-1 and TRBJ2-1; D ambiguous. The germline CDR1 and CDR2 sequences are LGHDT and YNNKEL (reference sequence). CDR3 length: 17 residues. The V end was cut by 1 base, the J end by 0 bases, with 13 bases between. Here the CDR3 reads CASSQVSVESSYNEQFF. CDR3 DNA: TGTGCCAGCAGCCAAGTATCAGTCGAAAGCTCCTACAATGAGCAGTTCTTC.

The genes are TRBV7-9 and TRBJ2-7; 7 positions agree with TRBD2. Germline V gives CDR1 SEHNR, CDR2 FQNEAQ (reference sequence). The CDR3 spans 13 residues. The J segment lost 5 bases and the V segment lost 5 bases, leaving 6 bases of the junction unmatched. The CDR3 loop reads CASSVLGTNEQYF. In nucleotides, the CDR3 is TGTGCCAGCAGCGTACTCGGGACTAACGAGCAGTACTTC.

This chain connects TRBV30 to TRBJ2-1; 7 bases fit TRBD2. Germline values: CDR1 GTSNPN, CDR2 SVGIG (reference sequence). V was pared by 3 bases and J by 2 bases, with 7 bases of the junction left unmatched. The CDR3 consists of 15 residues. CDR3 residues: CAWRESGEAYNEQFF. DNA for the CDR3: TGTGCCTGGAGGGAAAGCGGGGAAGCCTACAATGAGCAGTTCTTC.

This sequence joins TRBV4-2 and TRBJ2-7, with D hard to call. V lost 3 bases and J 5 bases, leaving 11 bases between the germline ends. The V gene's germline CDR1 is LGHNA and CDR2 YNFKEQ. The CDR3 is made up of 13 amino acids. The DNA for the CDR3 is TGTGCCAGCAGCCATCCTCTAGGCGACGAGCAGTACTTC. It codes for CASSHPLGDEQYF.

This chain connects TRBV5-6 to TRBJ2-4; D possibly matches TRBD1 or TRBD2 (7 bases each). Trimming removed 2 bases at V and 9 bases at J, with 12 bases between. The CDR3 consists of 13 residues. Per germline, CDR1 SGHDT and CDR2 YYEEEE. CDR3 sequence: CASSFDREGIQYF. The CDR3 DNA reads TGTGCCAGCAGCTTCGACAGGGAGGGCATTCAGTACTTC.

The chain is built from TRBV20-1 and TRBJ2-7; TRBD1 matches at 9 bases. The CDR3 runs 15 residues. The V gene end was trimmed by 3 bases and the J gene end by 2 bases; junction bases not matched to a gene: 8. Germline V gene data show CDR1 as DFQATT and CDR2 as SNEGSKA (reference sequence). CDR3: CSASSLGQGPYEQYV. The CDR3 DNA sequence: TGCAGTGCTAGTTCGTTGGGACAGGGTCCCTACGAGCAGTACGTC.

This clonotype was recorded once. The rearrangement uses TRBV20-1 and TRBJ2-5; D gene ambiguous. Between the trimmed V and J ends, which lost 0 bases and 6 bases, there was a span of 8 bases. Germline V CDR1 and CDR2: DFQATT, SNEGSKA (reference sequence). The CDR3 runs to 12 residues. CDR3 sequence: CSARDLGQTQYF. The CDR3 DNA is TGCAGTGCTAGAGATCTAGGGCAGACCCAGTACTTC.

The chain has TRBV29-1 and TRBJ2-2; D gene ambiguous. The V and J ends lost 7 bases and 0 bases respectively, with 15 bases between them. The CDR3 totals 15 residues. The V gene's germline CDR1 is SQVTM and CDR2 ANQGSEA. Here the CDR3 reads CSATSDSPNTGELFF. CDR3 in DNA: TGCAGCGCCACATCCGATTCACCGAACACCGGGGAGCTGTTTTTT.

DNA for the CDR3: TGTGCCAGCAGCTCCGACCGGGAGAGAGGTTCACCCCTCCACTTT. This sequence encodes CASSSDRERGSPLHF. The V and J genes are TRBV7-9 and TRBJ1-6; the D is unclear. With 4 bases removed from V and 9 bases from J, the gap between germline ends came to 16 bases. Germline CDR1 is SEHNR and CDR2 is FQNEAQ (reference sequence). This CDR3 is built from 15 residues.

V gene TRBV5-1 combines with J gene TRBJ2-3; possibly TRBD1 for D (5 bases). The CDR3 is 15 residues long. Trimming cost V 4 bases and J 1 base, with 13 bases left between them. Per germline, CDR1 SGHRS and CDR2 YFSETQ. This CDR3 is CASSPEVRGTDTQYF. CDR3 sequence (DNA): TGCGCCAGCAGCCCGGAAGTCAGGGGCACAGATACGCAGTATTTT.

The chain carries TRBV7-9 and TRBJ1-1, with 8 bases matching TRBD1. The CDR3 is made up of 15 amino acids. Germline CDR1 reads SEHNR; CDR2 reads FQNEAQ (reference sequence). The V and J ends lost 5 bases and 3 bases, in that order; junction bases with no gene match: 8. Here the CDR3 DNA reads TGTGCCAGCAGCACTCGACAGGGGATTGACACTGAAGCTTTCTTT. Protein sequence: CASSTRQGIDTEAFF.

This clonotype came up once. V is TRBV6-1 and J is TRBJ2-3; 7 bases line up with TRBD2. This CDR3 spans 16 amino acids. Germline CDR1 and CDR2: MNHNS and SASEGT. V shed 2 bases and J 2 bases; nucleotides not matched to a gene: 7. The CDR3 nucleotides read TGTGCCAGCAGTGAAAGGCGGGAGATGAACACAGATACGCAGTATTTT. This encodes CASSERREMNTDTQYF.

The chain couples TRBV5-6 to TRBJ1-1; no clear D gene. This CDR3 is 12 amino acids long. V was pared by 3 bases and J by 2 bases, with 5 bases between. Germline CDR1 is SGHDT and CDR2 is YYEEEE. CDR3 DNA sequence: TGTGCCAGCAGCTCTGCTAACACTGAAGCTTTCTTT. As protein: CASSSANTEAFF.

V and J are TRBV27 and TRBJ2-1; possibly TRBD2 for D (7 bases). The CDR3 totals 14 residues. Germline CDR1 MNHEY, CDR2 SMNVEV (reference sequence). Trimming shortened V by 3 bases and J by 2 bases, and 8 bases separated the two germline ends. CDR3 sequence reads: CASSFGGPYNEQFF. CDR3 DNA: TGTGCCAGCAGTTTCGGGGGGCCCTACAATGAGCAGTTCTTC.

The chain recombines TRBV12-5 with TRBJ2-5; tentatively, D is TRBD2 (6 bases). The V and J ends lost 7 bases and 0 bases respectively, with 18 bases between them. The CDR3 is 16 amino acids. Germline V lookup: CDR1 LGHNT, CDR2 FRNRAP. CDR3 sequence (DNA): TGTGCTAGTGCCCCAGGCGGGGTCCCGTACCAAGAGACCCAGTACTTC. This sequence encodes CASAPGGVPYQETQYF. Drawing the rest from reference TRBV12-5 and TRBJ2-5, the complete variable domain is DARVTQTPRHKVTEMGQEVTMRCQPILGHNTVFWYRQTMMQGLELLAYFRNRAPLDDSGMPKDRFSAEMPDATLATLKIQPSEPRDSAVYFCASAPGGVPYQETQYFGPGTRLLVL.

This clonotype was detected a few times. The rearrangement links TRBV12-3 or TRBV12-4 to TRBJ2-3; D remains unclear. Trimming left V 5 bases short and J 0 bases short, with 12 bases between. CDR3 length: 15 amino acids. The CDR3 DNA reads TGTGCCAGCAGTCCTGGACGGGCTAGCACAGATACGCAGTATTTT. Encoded protein: CASSPGRASTDTQYF.